The 11 T cell receptor beta chains below were found in one sample sequenced in a study of identical twins. TCRdb called the 5' RACE reads again in MiXCR, with one record for every CDR3 protein. The sample yields under 250,000 distinct CDR3 sequences, 12% seen once. The sample was also linked to a second study, of yellow fever vaccine responses in identical twins.

Input material: memory (CD45RO+) T cells sorted from blood. All receptors come from a woman aged 18-29 years in good health.

The chain couples TRBV3-1 to TRBJ2-5, with 10 bases aligning to TRBD2. Germline V gene sequence: CDR1 LGHDT, CDR2 YNNKEL (reference sequence). The ends lost 4 bases at V and 0 bases at J; junction bases unmatched: 8. CDR3 length equals 17 residues. CDR3 coding DNA: TGTGCCAGCAGCCCCCTAGCGGGGGCTACGTACCAAGAGACCCAGTACTTC. Translating it yields CASSPLAGATYQETQYF.

This clonotype was observed a few times. This chain connects TRBV7-2 to TRBJ2-4; tentative D call: TRBD2 (6 bases). Trimming left V 1 base short and J 6 bases short, with 7 bases between. Germline V gene data show CDR1 as SGHTA and CDR2 as FQGNSA. The CDR3 runs 13 residues. In DNA form, the CDR3 reads TGTGCCAGCAGCTTAGGGCGGGGAAACATTCAGTACTTC. Translation: CASSLGRGNIQYF.

Ten or more counts support this clonotype. V gene TRBV20-1 combines with J gene TRBJ2-3, with TRBD1 matching 7 bases. CDR3 length: 12 amino acids. CDR1 and CDR2 (germline): DFQATT, SNEGSKA (reference sequence). With V trimmed by 7 bases and J by 4 bases, 5 bases remained unmatched. The CDR3 loop is CSVQGDADTQYF. The CDR3, as DNA: TGCAGTGTTCAGGGGGACGCAGATACGCAGTATTTT.

This clonotype was picked up a small number of times. The chain recombines TRBV2 with TRBJ1-6; no definite D call. Germline loops: CDR1 SNHLY, CDR2 FYNNEI. The CDR3 contains 14 residues. Trimming pared 9 bases from V and 2 bases from J, leaving 11 bases between. The CDR3 spells CASTRTAYNSPLHF. CDR3 sequence (DNA): TGTGCCAGTACCAGGACGGCCTATAATTCACCCCTCCACTTT.

The chain combines TRBV30 with TRBJ2-7; a possible D gene is TRBD2 (5 bases). Germline lookup yields CDR1 GTSNPN and CDR2 SVGIG (reference sequence). This CDR3 contains 11 residues. The ends were cut back, 0 bases at V and 7 bases at J, with 7 bases in the middle. The CDR3: CAWSVLEEQYF. The CDR3 DNA sequence: TGTGCCTGGAGTGTACTAGAGGAGCAGTACTTC.

This clonotype showed up many times. The chain combines TRBV12-3 or TRBV12-4 with TRBJ1-5, with 7 bases fitting TRBD1. The CDR3 loop spans 16 amino acids. Trimming removed 6 bases from V and 0 bases from J; junction bases left unmatched: 8. The CDR3 spells CASSFGGQYSNQPQHF. CDR3 DNA sequence: TGTGCCAGCAGCTTCGGGGGACAGTATAGCAATCAGCCCCAGCATTTT.

This clonotype was recorded a few times. The chain carries TRBV28 and TRBJ2-3, with 8 nucleotides matching TRBD2. With V trimmed by 7 bases and J by 3 bases, 6 bases remained unmatched. The CDR3 runs to 14 residues. Germline lookup yields CDR1 MDHEN and CDR2 SYDVKM. The CDR3 sequence: CASTTSGRTDTQYF. CDR3 coding DNA: TGTGCCAGCACCACTAGCGGACGGACAGATACGCAGTATTTT.

This chain connects TRBV20-1 to TRBJ2-7; the D is unclear. Germline-derived CDR1 and CDR2 are DFQATT and SNEGSKA (reference sequence). The V end was cut by 2 bases, the J end by 0 bases, with 11 bases between. CDR3 size: 14 residues. DNA of the CDR3: TGCAGTGCTAGACATTCACGGAGCTCCTACGAGCAGTACTTC. Its protein product is CSARHSRSSYEQYF.

This clonotype has ten or more counts. This chain links TRBV28 with TRBJ1-2, with unresolved D. This CDR3 has 15 amino acids. With 7 bases removed from V and 0 bases from J, the gap between germline ends came to 15 bases. Germline CDR1 is MDHEN and CDR2 is SYDVKM. Here the CDR3 DNA reads TGTGCCAGCACCGACGCGGCAGGAGCTAACTATGGCTACACCTTC. This sequence encodes CASTDAAGANYGYTF.

The sample holds many counts of this clonotype. The rearrangement links TRBV6-2 or TRBV6-3 to TRBJ2-1; D possibly uses TRBD1 or TRBD2 (5 bases each). This CDR3 is 13 amino acids long. Germline V gives CDR1 MNHEY, CDR2 SVGEGT. V was shortened by 4 bases and J by 12 bases, with 16 bases between the two germline ends. The chain's CDR3 is CASSLDEGSSQFF. The CDR3, as DNA: TGTGCCAGCAGTTTAGACGAGGGGTCGTCGCAGTTCTTC.

This clonotype was observed a handful of times. This chain links TRBV4-1 with TRBJ2-3; D unclear. V was shortened by 5 bases and J by 0 bases, with 21 bases between the two germline ends. The germline CDR1 and CDR2 sequences are MGHRA and YSYEKL. The length of the CDR3 is 18 residues. The CDR3 loop reads CASSDPNWAGPSTDTQYF. CDR3 DNA: TGCGCCAGCAGCGATCCAAATTGGGCAGGACCTAGCACAGATACGCAGTATTTT.